The 10 T cell receptor beta chains below were found in one sample sequenced in a study of beta chain features in type 1 diabetes. Expressed TCRB transcripts were sequenced after all isolated RNA was converted to cDNA. TCRdb's copy holds only in-frame clones and misses some; the assay was immunoSEQ multiplex PCR. The sample lists over 700,000 clones; 17% were seen once. Specimen: naive CD4+ T cells from blood. The receptors were sampled from a woman aged 18-29 years in good health.

This chain joins TRBV7-2 and TRBJ2-2; D assignment may be TRBD1 or TRBD2 (5 bases each). Trimming pared 5 bases from V and 4 bases from J, leaving 17 bases between. CDR3 length equals 16 residues. The germline V gene encodes CDR1 SGHTA and CDR2 FQGNSA. Here the CDR3 reads CASSVGPLSGTGELFF. The CDR3 DNA reads TGTGCCAGCAGCGTGGGACCGCTGAGTGGCACCGGGGAGCTGTTTTTT.

This clone came up a few times. J is TRBJ2-1 and V is TRBV5-1; TRBD2 matches at 7 bases. V was clipped by 0 bases and J by 10 bases; unmatched bases: 4. The V gene's germline CDR1 is SGHRS and CDR2 YFSETQ. The CDR3 totals 13 residues. The CDR3 reads CASSLGLASEQFF. The CDR3 DNA sequence: TGCGCCAGCAGCTTGGGACTAGCATCCGAGCAGTTCTTC.

The chain has TRBV11-2 and TRBJ2-1; 12 nucleotides line up with TRBD1. The V segment lost 5 bases and the J segment 6 bases; nucleotides outside the gene matches: 8. CDR3 size: 16 residues. Germline assignment: CDR1 SGHAT and CDR2 FQNNGV. CDR3 DNA sequence: TGTGCCAGCAGCCATCTCCGGGACAGGGGGCGCAATGAGCAGTTCTTC. Protein product: CASSHLRDRGRNEQFF.

The CDR3 sequence: CASSLVGSGVLGEQFF. The CDR3 DNA is TGTGCCAGCAGCTTAGTAGGTAGCGGGGTCCTCGGAGAGCAGTTCTTC. The J gene is TRBJ2-1, the V gene TRBV7-2; 8 bases are a match to TRBD2. The germline CDR1 and CDR2 sequences are SGHTA and FQGNSA. V shed 1 base and J 10 bases; nucleotides not matched to a gene: 12. The CDR3 length is 16 residues.

This clone was seen a few times. The rearrangement links TRBV6-1 to TRBJ2-7, with 8 bases that match TRBD1. This CDR3 region has 14 residues. V dropped 10 bases and J dropped 0; count of bases not matched to a gene: 8. The germline CDR1 and CDR2 sequences are MNHNS and SASEGT. This CDR3 is CATNQQGGSYEQYF. The DNA of the CDR3 is TGTGCCACCAACCAACAGGGGGGCTCCTACGAGCAGTACTTC.

This clone was observed a handful of times. The V gene is TRBV4-1, the J gene TRBJ2-2; D is possibly TRBD1 (5 bases). The CDR3 is made up of 15 amino acids. The germline gives CDR1 MGHRA, CDR2 YSYEKL. The germline V and J ends were trimmed by 3 bases and 5 bases, with 13 bases remaining between them. CDR3 protein: CASSHPAGKTGELFF. CDR3 bases: TGCGCCAGCAGCCATCCCGCAGGGAAGACCGGGGAGCTGTTTTTT.

This clone was counted only a few times. Here the CDR3 DNA reads TGTGCCAGCAGTTTGGCAGGAGGAAACACCATATATTTT. It yields the protein CASSLAGGNTIYF. This rearrangement joins TRBV28 to TRBJ1-3, with D unclear. Germline assignment: CDR1 MDHEN and CDR2 SYDVKM. V lost 3 bases and J 4 bases, leaving 7 bases between the germline ends. This CDR3 region has 13 residues.

The V and J genes are TRBV7-2 and TRBJ2-1; D tentatively fits TRBD1 or TRBD2 (6 bases each). The germline gives CDR1 SGHTA, CDR2 FQGNSA. There are 15 residues in the CDR3. V lost 9 bases and J 8 bases, leaving 23 bases between the germline ends. DNA of the CDR3: TGTGCCAGTGCCCCGGGGGCAAACCGGGCTCATGAGCAGTTCTTC. It specifies CASAPGANRAHEQFF.

The V gene is TRBV18, the J gene TRBJ2-5, with D perhaps assigned TRBD1 or TRBD2 (5 bases each). V was pared by 3 bases and J by 3 bases, with 11 bases between. Per germline, CDR1 KGHSH and CDR2 LQKENI. The CDR3 has 14 residues. The CDR3 nucleotides are TGTGCCAGCTCACCCGGGACCGCAAAAGAGACCCAGTACTTC. Its protein product is CASSPGTAKETQYF.

To note about this clone: Within the sample, other DNA sequences also encode this same CDR3. The J gene is TRBJ1-1, the V gene TRBV18; D perhaps matches TRBD1 (5 bases). The germline gives CDR1 KGHSH, CDR2 LQKENI. This CDR3 is built from 14 residues. Trimming removed 3 bases at V and 2 bases at J, with 10 bases between. CDR3: CASSPGAANTEAFF. The CDR3 DNA reads TGTGCCAGCTCACCTGGGGCAGCAAACACTGAAGCTTTCTTT.